This T cell receptor beta chain was sequenced during a study of Graves' ophthalmopathy and Graves' hyperthyroidism. CDR3 regions of TCR beta were amplified from RNA transcripts. Amplification began with first-round RT-PCR using HTBI primers, then second-round multiplex PCR was performed. Via MiXCR, TCRdb re-called the multiplex PCR reads, giving one row per CDR3 protein. The sample consists of about 500,000 distinct CDR3 sequences, just under 40% of them appearing once. V was cut by 0 bases and J by 1 base, with 10 bases left in between. The CDR3 is 15 residues long. CDR1 and CDR2 (germline): SGHKS, YYEKEE (reference sequence).

The V and J genes are TRBV5-5 and TRBJ2-5; possibly TRBD2 for D (5 bases). The receptor comes from an adult man with Graves' hyperthyroidism. Sequenced input: peripheral blood or thyroid tissue (not recorded which). CDR3 in amino acids: CASSLDGIPQETQYF. The CDR3 nucleotides read TGTGCCAGCAGCTTGGACGGGATCCCCCAAGAGACCCAGTACTTC.